Reported below is one T cell receptor beta chain. This specimen belongs to a study of blood T cells in healthy people across ages. The CDR3 sequence is 14 residues long. V lost 6 bases, J lost 3 bases, and 12 bases lay in between. Per the germline V gene, CDR1 is MNHEY and CDR2 is SVGEGT. Next came a second PCR, run for about 7 to 12 cycles, which used a sample-barcoded 5' primer along with a J-beta primer mix. MiXCR was run by TCRdb on the 5' RACE reads, yielding one entry per CDR3 protein. The sample lists over 1,500,000 distinct CDR3 sequences, 40% to 55% occurring once. Sequenced input: blood. The chain links TRBV6-2 or TRBV6-3 to TRBJ2-4, with D perhaps TRBD1 (6 bases). The clonotype comes from a woman between 35 and 50 years old in good health. This CDR3 is CASSYREGKNIQYF. CDR3 nucleotides: TGTGCCAGCAGCTACAGGGAAGGCAAAAACATTCAGTACTTC.